The 2 T cell receptor beta chains below come from one sample, sequenced in a study of T cells in Graves' hyperthyroidism and ophthalmopathy. Amplification of TCR beta CDR3 regions was performed using RNA transcripts as template. Researchers ran a first-round RT-PCR on the TCR CDR3 using the HTBI primer set. One entry per CDR3 protein results from TCRdb running MiXCR on the multiplex PCR reads. This repertoire shows some 300,000 distinct CDR3 sequences, approximately 18% found once; its top ten account for just under 40%. The sequencing sample was made of blood. The source is a man in his fifties with Graves' ophthalmopathy.

This clonotype was seen at least ten times. V is TRBV3-1 and J is TRBJ1-1, with D possibly TRBD1 on 6 matching bases. This CDR3 spans 15 amino acids. Germline assignment: CDR1 LGHDT and CDR2 YNNKEL (reference sequence). V was shortened by 4 bases and J by 5 bases, with 17 bases between the two germline ends. The CDR3 nucleotides are TGTGCCAGCAGCCGACCCGGGACAATAGGGACTGAAGCTTTCTTT. It encodes CASSRPGTIGTEAFF. Drawing the rest from reference TRBV3-1 and TRBJ1-1, the complete variable domain is DTAVSQTPKYLVTQMGNDKSIKCEQNLGHDTMYWYKQDSKKFLKIMFSYNNKELIINETVPNRFSPKSPDKAHLNLHINSLELGDSAVYFCASSRPGTIGTEAFFGQGTRLTVV.

The sample holds a few counts of this clonotype. V and J are TRBV15 and TRBJ2-7, with D tentatively TRBD1 or TRBD2 (5 bases each). CDR1 is LNHNV and CDR2 is YYDKDF in the germline V gene (reference sequence). V was trimmed by 0 bases and J by 6 bases, leaving 18 bases between them. The CDR3 totals 16 residues. CDR3 loop: CATSRERSLGTGEQYF. Written as DNA, the CDR3 is TGTGCCACCAGCAGAGAACGGAGTTTGGGGACGGGCGAGCAGTACTTC.